These 8 T cell receptor beta chains originate from one sample sequenced in a study of blood T cell repertoires in COVID-19. Only in-frame clones appear in the TCRdb table, and some are missing; sequencing was by immunoSEQ multiplex PCR. The sample records fewer than 70,000 clones, over 70% being singletons. Specimen: peripheral blood. These receptors all stem from a man in his 60s with acute or convalescent COVID-19.

This clone was seen only once. The chain is built from TRBV18 and TRBJ1-4; TRBD1 matches 9 bases. Trimming took 4 bases from V and 8 from J; bases not matched to a gene: 11. There are 16 residues in the CDR3. CDR1 and CDR2 from the germline V gene are KGHSH and LQKENI. The CDR3, as DNA: TGTGCCAGCTCACTGAATCAACAGGGGGCAGGAGAAAAACTGTTTTTT. Protein sequence: CASSLNQQGAGEKLFF. Full variable domain (rest looked up from reference TRBV18 and TRBJ1-4): NAGVMQNPRHLVRRRGQEARLRCSPMKGHSHVYWYRQLPEEGLKFMVYLQKENIIDESGMPKERFSAEFPKEGPSILRIQQVVRGDSAAYFCASSLNQQGAGEKLFFGSGTQLSVL.

This chain joins TRBV5-1 and TRBJ2-1; 8 positions agree with TRBD1. With 2 bases clipped from V and 4 bases from J, the junction kept 2 bases outside the gene matches. Germline V gives CDR1 SGHRS, CDR2 YFSETQ. This CDR3 contains 14 residues. The CDR3 DNA is TGCGCCAGCAGCTTTCGACAGGGGTACAATGAGCAGTTCTTC. It encodes CASSFRQGYNEQFF.

The chain is built from TRBV19 and TRBJ2-1, with 8 bases lining up with TRBD1. V was clipped by 5 bases and J by 9 bases; unmatched bases: 12. The germline V gene has CDR1 LNHDA and CDR2 SQIVND (reference sequence). This CDR3 has 15 residues. The CDR3 bases are TGTGCCAGTAGTCTCGGGACAGGAGGGGACATTGAGCAGTTCTTC. Translating gives CASSLGTGGDIEQFF.

J is TRBJ2-5 and V is TRBV5-1, with 9 bases matching TRBD1. Per the germline V gene, CDR1 is SGHRS and CDR2 is YFSETQ. The V gene end was trimmed by 6 bases and the J gene end by 1 base; junction bases not matched to a gene: 7. The CDR3 is 15 amino acids. The CDR3 DNA reads TGCGCCAGCAAGTCCGGGACAGGGCCCCAAGAGACCCAGTACTTC. Residues: CASKSGTGPQETQYF.

This clone was seen only a few times. This CDR3 reads CASSPGSFYGYTF. CDR3 in DNA: TGTGCCAGCAGCCCAGGCTCCTTCTATGGCTACACCTTC. The rearrangement uses TRBV5-6 and TRBJ1-2; D not certain. The CDR3 contains 13 residues. The V and J ends lost 4 bases and 4 bases respectively, with 11 bases between them. Germline loops: CDR1 SGHDT, CDR2 YYEEEE.

This clone was seen only once. The gene calls are TRBV7-2 and TRBJ2-3; D is possibly TRBD2 (6 bases). The germline V gene has CDR1 SGHTA and CDR2 FQGNSA. The CDR3 is made up of 16 amino acids. Between the trimmed V and J ends, which lost 1 base and 6 bases, there was a span of 17 bases. The CDR3 DNA follows: TGTGCCAGCAGCTTAGGGGGACTCTCCCTAGGGGATACGCAGTATTTT. This codes for CASSLGGLSLGDTQYF.

The chain employs TRBV20-1 and TRBJ1-2; D is undetermined. CDR3 size: 10 residues. Trimming took 2 bases from V and 12 from J, leaving 10 bases between them. CDR1 and CDR2 from the germline V gene are DFQATT and SNEGSKA (reference sequence). CDR3 bases: TGCAGTGCTAGACGGGAGCAGCACACCTTC. It translates to CSARREQHTF.

The chain uses TRBV19 and TRBJ1-1; D perhaps matches TRBD1 (5 bases). The germline V gene has CDR1 LNHDA and CDR2 SQIVND (reference sequence). There are 16 residues in the CDR3. The V gene lost 5 bases and the J gene lost 1 base, with 17 bases spanning the gap. CDR3 in DNA: TGTGCCAGTAGTCACCGAACGACAGTACAGAACACTGAAGCTTTCTTT. Translation gives CASSHRTTVQNTEAFF.